The 30 T cell receptor beta chains presented below share a single source sample, sequenced in a study of CD8+ T cells in alopecia areata. Sequencing used cDNA as its template, made by extracting RNA and reverse transcribing it. The method was immunoSEQ multiplex PCR; TCRdb's version includes in-frame clones alone and lacks a portion of them. This table has 80,000 to 100,000 clones, more than 35% appearing once. The source material was CD4+ T cells sorted from blood. These receptors originate from a human donor with alopecia areata.

The chain employs TRBV4-2 and TRBJ2-2; TRBD1 agrees at 9 bases. The CDR3 covers 16 residues. Germline lookup yields CDR1 LGHNA and CDR2 YNFKEQ. Losses at the gene ends were 4 bases for V and 4 bases for J; bases not matched to a gene: 7. As DNA, the CDR3 is TGTGCCAGCAGCCCCAAGACAGGGGGGGGCACCGGGGAGCTGTTTTTT. This codes for CASSPKTGGGTGELFF.

This chain links TRBV14 with TRBJ2-2; perhaps TRBD1 as D (5 bases). Trimming took off 2 bases at V and 6 bases at J, with 13 bases between the two ends. Germline V lookup: CDR1 SGHDN, CDR2 FVKESK. The CDR3 spans 15 residues. CDR3: CASSQLRGHAGELFF. In DNA form, the CDR3 reads TGTGCCAGCAGCCAACTTAGGGGTCACGCCGGGGAGCTGTTTTTT.

The genes are TRBV7-2 and TRBJ2-7, with 8 bases aligning to TRBD1. This CDR3 is 14 amino acids long. The ends lost 5 bases at V and 3 bases at J; junction bases unmatched: 6. CDR1 and CDR2 from the germline V gene are SGHTA and FQGNSA. Here the CDR3 reads CASSPGQGFYEQYF. The CDR3 DNA is TGTGCCAGCAGCCCTGGACAGGGATTCTACGAGCAGTACTTC.

This chain connects TRBV15 to TRBJ2-7, with D possibly being TRBD1 (5 bases). Germline CDR1 and CDR2: LNHNV and YYDKDF (reference sequence). The CDR3 has 14 amino acids. V was shortened by 4 bases and J by 7 bases, with 17 bases between the two germline ends. The CDR3 DNA follows: TGTGCCACCAGCATTAGGGCAGGGATAGAAGAGCAGTACTTC. The encoded protein is CATSIRAGIEEQYF.

The rearrangement links TRBV25-1 to TRBJ1-2; 7 nucleotides match TRBD1. J lost 4 bases, V lost 3 bases, and 5 bases had no gene match. The CDR3 covers 14 residues. The germline CDR1 and CDR2 sequences are MGHDK and SYGVNS. The CDR3 DNA reads as TGTGCCAGCAGTGAGCCAGGGGGAGGCTATGGCTACACCTTC. Translating it yields CASSEPGGGYGYTF.

The chain joins TRBV2 to TRBJ1-6; 8 bases fit TRBD1. The CDR3 runs 14 residues. CDR1 SNHLY and CDR2 FYNNEI come from the germline V gene. With V trimmed by 6 bases and J by 8 bases, 6 bases remained unmatched. CDR3 residues: CASRGQAGDSPLHF. Written as DNA, the CDR3 is TGTGCCAGCAGGGGACAGGCAGGGGATTCACCCCTCCACTTT.

The chain has TRBV30 and TRBJ1-6; TRBD1 matches at 10 bases. The CDR3 covers 15 residues. CDR1 is GTSNPN and CDR2 is SVGIG in the germline V gene (reference sequence). J was trimmed by 9 bases and V by 2 bases; bases with no gene match: 7. The CDR3 DNA reads as TGTGCCTGGAGTAAGGGACAGGGGTTGCGTTCACCCCTCCACTTT. Its protein is CAWSKGQGLRSPLHF.

The rearrangement links TRBV7-8 to TRBJ2-3, with 7 bases that match TRBD2. The CDR3 extends over 16 amino acids. Losses at the gene ends were 1 base for V and 2 bases for J; bases not matched to a gene: 6. The germline V gene has CDR1 SGHVS and CDR2 FQNEAQ. The CDR3 here is CASSLGAGTITDTQYF. The DNA for the CDR3 is TGTGCCAGCAGCTTAGGAGCGGGAACTATCACAGATACGCAGTATTTT.

This chain links TRBV7-8 with TRBJ1-1, with 9 bases identical to TRBD1. The V gene end was trimmed by 5 bases and the J gene end by 0 bases; junction bases not matched to a gene: 10. Germline V gene lookup returns CDR1 SGHVS and CDR2 FQNEAQ. CDR3 length equals 17 residues. CDR3 amino acids: CASSPTPQGALNTEAFF. DNA of the CDR3: TGTGCCAGCAGCCCGACGCCACAGGGGGCATTGAACACTGAAGCTTTCTTT.

This clone has a handful of counts. V gene TRBV2 combines with J gene TRBJ2-3; D gene uncertain. The germline V and J ends were trimmed by 4 bases and 10 bases, with 21 bases remaining between them. The germline V gene has CDR1 SNHLY and CDR2 FYNNEI. The CDR3 spans 15 residues. The CDR3 reads CASSVGRSPIESQYF. CDR3 nucleotide sequence: TGTGCCAGCAGTGTGGGTCGGTCCCCAATTGAGTCGCAGTATTTT.

The gene calls are TRBV30 and TRBJ2-2; 8 positions agree with TRBD2. With 1 base clipped from V and 11 bases from J, the junction kept 15 bases outside the gene matches. CDR3 length: 16 amino acids. Germline assignment: CDR1 GTSNPN and CDR2 SVGIG (reference sequence). The CDR3 loop reads CAWSALGLGPSFELFF. CDR3 nucleotides: TGTGCCTGGAGTGCTTTGGGACTAGGGCCCAGCTTTGAGCTGTTTTTT.

A few counts support this clone. The chain recombines TRBV7-2 with TRBJ2-1, with 7 bases matching TRBD1. The junction had 5 bases not matched to a gene; V was cut back by 2 bases and J by 4 bases. Germline lookup yields CDR1 SGHTA and CDR2 FQGNSA. The CDR3 is 15 amino acids. CDR3 nucleotide sequence: TGTGCCAGCAGCTTACCGAGGACAGGTTACAATGAGCAGTTCTTC. Translating gives CASSLPRTGYNEQFF.

V usage is TRBV5-1 and J usage is TRBJ2-5; TRBD1 aligns across 7 bases. CDR1 and CDR2 from the germline V gene are SGHRS and YFSETQ. Trimming removed 7 bases from V and 1 base from J; junction bases left unmatched: 10. The CDR3 is made up of 15 amino acids. Here the CDR3 DNA reads TGCGCCAGCGTCCGACAGGGCCTCCTCCAAGAGACCCAGTACTTC. As protein: CASVRQGLLQETQYF. Complete variable domain (other parts from reference TRBV5-1 and TRBJ2-5): KAGVTQTPRYLIKTRGQQVTLSCSPISGHRSVSWYQQTPGQGLQFLFEYFSETQRNKGNFPGRFSGRQFSNSRSEMNVSTLELGDSALYLCASVRQGLLQETQYFGPGTRLLVL.

The V call is TRBV10-3, the J call TRBJ2-3, with unresolved D. The germline gives CDR1 ENHRY, CDR2 SYGVKD. This CDR3 is built from 16 residues. Trimming removed 0 bases at V and 2 bases at J, with 12 bases between. The CDR3 bases are TGTGCCATCAGTGAGTCATCGCGGAGACTCACAGATACGCAGTATTTT. The encoded protein is CAISESSRRLTDTQYF.

This clone was detected only a few times. This chain uses TRBV6-5 with TRBJ2-5; D is unclear. From germline, CDR1 is MNHEY and CDR2 SVGAGI. Trimming pared 0 bases from V and 3 bases from J, leaving 14 bases between. The CDR3 is made up of 16 amino acids. The CDR3 DNA sequence: TGTGCCAGCAGTTACTCGGTTTTAGCTAGAAAAGAGACCCAGTACTTC. Protein product: CASSYSVLARKETQYF.

This clone came up a few times. The V gene is TRBV7-9, the J gene TRBJ1-1; the D gene is possibly TRBD1 (6 bases). V was clipped by 4 bases and J by 0 bases, with 9 bases between them. The CDR3 extends over 14 amino acids. Per germline, CDR1 SEHNR and CDR2 FQNEAQ (reference sequence). Written as DNA, the CDR3 is TGTGCCAGCAGCTGGGGGCACATGAACACTGAAGCTTTCTTT. Translating gives CASSWGHMNTEAFF. The full variable domain, in which reference TRBV7-9 and TRBJ1-1 provide the parts outside the CDR3, is DTGVSQNPRHKITKRGQNVTFRCDPISEHNRLYWYRQTLGQGPEFLTYFQNEAQLEKSRLLSDRFSAERPKGSFSTLEIQRTEQGDSAMYLCASSWGHMNTEAFFGQGTRLTVV.

The count of this clone is one. V and J are TRBV30 and TRBJ2-1; perhaps TRBD2 as D (6 bases). This CDR3 spans 13 amino acids. CDR1 and CDR2 from the germline V gene are GTSNPN and SVGIG (reference sequence). Trimming cost V 4 bases and J 4 bases, with 11 bases left between them. The CDR3, as DNA: TGTGCCTGGAAGGAGGGACTTTACAATGAGCAGTTCTTC. Its translation is CAWKEGLYNEQFF.

The chain has TRBV6-5 and TRBJ2-5; 7 nucleotides match TRBD1. This CDR3 has 15 residues. V lost 5 bases to trimming and J lost 2 bases; unmatched junction nucleotides: 8. CDR1 and CDR2 (germline): MNHEY, SVGAGI. The CDR3 is CASSAQGQLQETQYF. The DNA for the CDR3 is TGTGCCAGCAGTGCTCAGGGACAGCTACAAGAGACCCAGTACTTC.

The V gene is TRBV27, the J gene TRBJ2-7; D remains unclear. V lost 3 bases and J 2 bases, leaving 8 bases between the germline ends. Germline V gene lookup returns CDR1 MNHEY and CDR2 SMNVEV (reference sequence). The CDR3 has 13 amino acids. The CDR3 sequence is CASSFQDPYEQYF. The CDR3 DNA reads as TGTGCCAGCAGTTTCCAGGACCCCTACGAGCAGTACTTC.

The rearrangement joins TRBV29-1 to TRBJ1-5; TRBD1 is a possible D gene (6 bases). Germline loops: CDR1 SQVTM, CDR2 ANQGSEA. With 6 bases removed from V and 2 bases from J, the gap between germline ends came to 11 bases. The CDR3 extends over 13 amino acids. The chain's CDR3 is CSVATGGNQPQHF. CDR3 bases: TGCAGCGTAGCGACAGGAGGCAATCAGCCCCAGCATTTT.

This clone was found once. The chain uses TRBV5-1 and TRBJ2-3; 10 bases align to TRBD1. Losses at the gene ends were 4 bases for V and 0 bases for J; bases not matched to a gene: 5. Germline-derived CDR1 and CDR2 are SGHRS and YFSETQ. The CDR3 sequence is 16 residues long. The CDR3 is CASSGSGQGSTDTQYF. The CDR3 DNA reads as TGCGCCAGCAGCGGTTCGGGACAGGGGAGCACAGATACGCAGTATTTT.

The rearrangement uses TRBV30 and TRBJ1-2, with D perhaps matching TRBD1 (5 bases). Trimming stripped 5 bases from V and 8 bases from J, with 21 bases between. Germline CDR1 is GTSNPN and CDR2 is SVGIG (reference sequence). The CDR3 has 14 amino acids. This CDR3 reads CAWVAKTGNKGYTF. In nucleotides, the CDR3 is TGTGCCTGGGTAGCCAAAACAGGAAATAAGGGCTACACCTTC. Looking up the rest from reference TRBV30 and TRBJ1-2 gives the full variable domain: SQTIHQWPATLVQPVGSPLSLECTVEGTSNPNLYWYRQAAGRGLQLLFYSVGIGQISSEVPQNLSASRPQDRQFILSSKKLLLSDSGFYLCAWVAKTGNKGYTFGSGTRLTVV.

The chain uses TRBV6-5 and TRBJ1-2, with 7 bases matching TRBD1. The germline CDR1 and CDR2 sequences are MNHEY and SVGAGI. The length of the CDR3 is 15 residues. The junction had 10 bases not matched to a gene; V was cut back by 2 bases and J by 7 bases. The CDR3 DNA reads TGTGCCAGCAGTTACACAACGAAACAGGGGTTTGGCTACACCTTC. Translating gives CASSYTTKQGFGYTF.

This sequence joins TRBV4-1 and TRBJ1-4, with 9 positions matching TRBD1. CDR3 size: 18 residues. Germline CDR1 reads MGHRA; CDR2 reads YSYEKL. After removal of 4 bases from V and 2 bases from J, the junction contained 11 bases not matched to a gene. The CDR3 DNA sequence: TGCGCCAGCAGCCTTCAGCGGACAGGGGATTTGACTAATGAAAAACTGTTTTTT. It codes for CASSLQRTGDLTNEKLFF.

This clone was picked up a small number of times. The gene calls are TRBV5-1 and TRBJ2-7; 7 nucleotides match TRBD1. V dropped 5 bases and J dropped 3; count of bases not matched to a gene: 5. Germline CDR1 and CDR2: SGHRS and YFSETQ. The CDR3 consists of 13 residues. The CDR3 bases are TGCGCCAGCAGACCCGACAGGGACTACGAGCAGTACTTC. Translated: CASRPDRDYEQYF.

This CDR3 is CAWSDSPASTDTQYF. CDR3 bases: TGTGCCTGGAGCGACAGTCCAGCTAGCACAGATACGCAGTATTTT. The genes are TRBV30 and TRBJ2-3, with TRBD1 as a possible D gene (5 bases). This CDR3 region has 15 residues. Looked up from germline, CDR1 is GTSNPN and CDR2 is SVGIG (reference sequence). Trimming took off 3 bases at V and 0 bases at J, with 13 bases between the two ends.

V is TRBV5-1 and J is TRBJ2-3, with TRBD1 matching over 7 bases. This CDR3 has 15 residues. Germline V gives CDR1 SGHRS, CDR2 YFSETQ. V shed 3 bases and J 8 bases; nucleotides not matched to a gene: 12. CDR3 in DNA: TGCGCCAGCAGCTCGGACAGGCAGCTAGGAGGTACGCAGTATTTT. It translates to CASSSDRQLGGTQYF. Full variable domain (missing parts from reference TRBV5-1 and TRBJ2-3): KAGVTQTPRYLIKTRGQQVTLSCSPISGHRSVSWYQQTPGQGLQFLFEYFSETQRNKGNFPGRFSGRQFSNSRSEMNVSTLELGDSALYLCASSSDRQLGGTQYFGPGTRLTVL.

The J gene is TRBJ1-1, the V gene TRBV30; D not resolved. V lost 0 bases and J lost 0, with 5 bases in between. From germline, CDR1 is GTSNPN and CDR2 SVGIG (reference sequence). This CDR3 has 13 residues. The CDR3: CAWSVRLNTEAFF. Written as DNA, the CDR3 is TGTGCCTGGAGTGTACGGCTGAACACTGAAGCTTTCTTT.

The genes are TRBV30 and TRBJ1-3; TRBD1 aligns across 7 bases. The V gene end was trimmed by 8 bases and the J gene end by 0 bases; junction bases not matched to a gene: 7. The CDR3 has 14 residues. CDR1 GTSNPN and CDR2 SVGIG come from the germline V gene (reference sequence). The DNA for the CDR3 is TGTGCCGTACCGGGACAGCTCTCTGGAAACACCATATATTTT. Translation: CAVPGQLSGNTIYF.

The chain has TRBV18 and TRBJ2-7; D possibly corresponds to TRBD1 (6 bases). The CDR3 sequence is 16 residues long. Germline assignment: CDR1 KGHSH and CDR2 LQKENI. V shed 0 bases and J shed 4 bases, with 16 bases lying between them. The CDR3, as DNA: TGTGCCAGCTCACCACCCGACAGGAGAGGGGATTACGAGCAGTACTTC. Translated: CASSPPDRRGDYEQYF.